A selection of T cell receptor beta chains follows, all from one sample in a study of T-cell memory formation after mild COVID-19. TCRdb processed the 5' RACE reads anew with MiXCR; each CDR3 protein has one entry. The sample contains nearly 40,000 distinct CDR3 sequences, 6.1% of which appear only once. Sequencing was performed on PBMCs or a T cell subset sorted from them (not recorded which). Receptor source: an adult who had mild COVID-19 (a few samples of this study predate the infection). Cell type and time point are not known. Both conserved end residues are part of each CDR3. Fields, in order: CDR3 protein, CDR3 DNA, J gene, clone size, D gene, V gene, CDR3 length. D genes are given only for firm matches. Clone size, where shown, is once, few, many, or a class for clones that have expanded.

cdr3_aa: CASSYSAMRGQVNF
cdr3_nt: TGTGCCAGCAGTTACTCGGCCATGCGGGGACAGGTTAACTTC
j_call: TRBJ2-7
clone_size: .
d_call: TRBD1
v_call: TRBV6-5
cdr3_length: 14

cdr3_aa: CASSPRQGNSPLHF
cdr3_nt: TGTGCCAGCAGCCCTCGCCAGGGGAATTCACCCCTCCACTTT
j_call: TRBJ1-6
clone_size: .
d_call: .
v_call: TRBV9
cdr3_length: 14

cdr3_aa: CASSQGLKQGETQYF
cdr3_nt: TGTGCCAGCAGCCAAGGACTCAAACAGGGGGAGACCCAGTACTTC
j_call: TRBJ2-5
clone_size: many
d_call: TRBD1
v_call: TRBV7-2
cdr3_length: 15

cdr3_aa: CASSFLEGVRADTQYF
cdr3_nt: TGCGCCAGCAGCTTTCTAGAGGGGGTAAGGGCAGATACGCAGTATTTT
j_call: TRBJ2-3
clone_size: many
d_call: .
v_call: TRBV5-1
cdr3_length: 16

cdr3_aa: CASTTTGGREKLFF
cdr3_nt: TGTGCCAGCACCACGACAGGGGGGAGAGAAAAACTGTTTTTT
j_call: TRBJ1-4
clone_size: many
d_call: TRBD1
v_call: TRBV12-3/TRBV12-4
cdr3_length: 14

cdr3_aa: CSAPLAGSYGYTF
cdr3_nt: TGCAGTGCACCCTTAGCCGGGAGCTATGGCTACACCTTC
j_call: TRBJ1-2
clone_size: few
d_call: .
v_call: TRBV20-1
cdr3_length: 13

cdr3_aa: CASSLHRNTEAFF
cdr3_nt: TGTGCCAGCAGCTTACACCGGAACACTGAAGCTTTCTTT
j_call: TRBJ1-1
clone_size: few
d_call: .
v_call: TRBV7-3
cdr3_length: 13

cdr3_aa: CAWSVIRGGSNEQFF
cdr3_nt: TGTGCCTGGAGTGTAATCCGGGGGGGAAGCAATGAGCAGTTCTTC
j_call: TRBJ2-1
clone_size: many
d_call: TRBD2
v_call: TRBV30
cdr3_length: 15

cdr3_aa: CASRSSGRVGRTDTQYF
cdr3_nt: TGTGCCAGCAGGTCCTCGGGGCGCGTCGGGCGCACAGATACGCAGTATTTT
j_call: TRBJ2-3
clone_size: few
d_call: .
v_call: TRBV6-2/TRBV6-3
cdr3_length: 17

cdr3_aa: CSARPGTGGAGTYYGYTF
cdr3_nt: TGCAGTGCTAGACCCGGGACAGGGGGCGCCGGGACATACTATGGCTACACCTTC
j_call: TRBJ1-2
clone_size: many
d_call: TRBD1
v_call: TRBV20-1
cdr3_length: 18

cdr3_aa: CASSFDPGQGHPQHF
cdr3_nt: TGTGCCAGCAGTTTCGACCCGGGACAGGGGCACCCCCAGCATTTT
j_call: TRBJ1-5
clone_size: many
d_call: TRBD1
v_call: TRBV12-3/TRBV12-4
cdr3_length: 15

cdr3_aa: CSASPGSSGNTIYF
cdr3_nt: TGCAGTGCTAGTCCAGGTAGCTCTGGAAACACCATATATTTT
j_call: TRBJ1-3
clone_size: .
d_call: .
v_call: TRBV20-1
cdr3_length: 14

cdr3_aa: CATSGVLNTGELFF
cdr3_nt: TGTGCCACCAGTGGAGTACTCAACACCGGGGAGCTGTTTTTT
j_call: TRBJ2-2
clone_size: many
d_call: .
v_call: TRBV24-1
cdr3_length: 14

cdr3_aa: CASVDGTEYEQYF
cdr3_nt: TGTGCCAGCGTAGATGGGACAGAATACGAGCAGTACTTC
j_call: TRBJ2-7
clone_size: .
d_call: TRBD1
v_call: TRBV9
cdr3_length: 13

cdr3_aa: CASSSPGQGIDEQFF
cdr3_nt: TGTGCCAGCAGTTCCCCGGGACAGGGTATCGATGAGCAGTTCTTC
j_call: TRBJ2-1
clone_size: many
d_call: TRBD1
v_call: TRBV12-3/TRBV12-4
cdr3_length: 15

cdr3_aa: CASIPSGPYNEQFF
cdr3_nt: TGTGCCAGTATCCCCTCGGGACCATACAATGAGCAGTTCTTC
j_call: TRBJ2-1
clone_size: .
d_call: .
v_call: TRBV19
cdr3_length: 14